This T cell receptor (beta chain) was identified in a study of identifying expanded T cells in peripheral blood. General study results and limits: Differentially abundant clones: about 1.2 between replicates, 16.4 at two to three weeks, 19 to 20 at four. Across healthy donors, higher total template counts meant significantly greater roughly 2-week count variance.

V was shortened by 1 base and J by 4 bases, with 6 bases between the two germline ends. CDR1 SEHNR and CDR2 FQNEAQ come from the germline V gene (reference sequence). This CDR3 spans 13 amino acids. As for this clone: Its specificity is not known.

Collection occurred without any documented infections or immune events in donors. The method was immunoSEQ multiplex PCR; TCRdb's version includes in-frame clones alone and lacks a portion of them. The data contain about 58,000 clones, approximately 89% of them seen just once; the ten biggest clones take up roughly 3.5%. This rearrangement joins TRBV7-9 to TRBJ2-3; unclear D gene. Sample: blood. This sequence originates from a person aged 18 to 70 in good health. Here the CDR3 DNA reads TGTGCCAGCAGCTTAGTGGGCCCAGATACGCAGTATTTT. It codes for CASSLVGPDTQYF.